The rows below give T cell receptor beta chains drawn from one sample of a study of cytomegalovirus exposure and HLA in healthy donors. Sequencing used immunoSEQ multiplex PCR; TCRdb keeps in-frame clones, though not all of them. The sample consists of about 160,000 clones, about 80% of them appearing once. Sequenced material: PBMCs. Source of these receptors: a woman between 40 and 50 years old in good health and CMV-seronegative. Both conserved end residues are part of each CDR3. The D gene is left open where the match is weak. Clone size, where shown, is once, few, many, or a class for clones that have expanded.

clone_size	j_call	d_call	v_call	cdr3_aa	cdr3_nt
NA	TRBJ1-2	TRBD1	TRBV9	CASSVVDRDYGYTF	TGTGCCAGCAGCGTAGTGGACAGGGACTATGGCTACACCTTC
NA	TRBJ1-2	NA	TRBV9	CASSVTAIGQTGGYTF	TGTGCCAGCAGCGTCACCGCCATCGGACAGACAGGAGGCTACACCTTC
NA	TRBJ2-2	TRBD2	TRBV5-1	CASQRDNTGELFF	TGCGCCAGCCAGCGGGATAACACCGGGGAGCTGTTTTTT
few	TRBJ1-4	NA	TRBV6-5	CASRGRAWEKLFF	TGTGCCAGCAGAGGGAGGGCGTGGGAAAAACTGTTTTTT
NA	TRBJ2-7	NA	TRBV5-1	CASSLAGSTEQYF	TGCGCCAGCAGCTTGGCTGGTTCTACCGAGCAGTACTTC
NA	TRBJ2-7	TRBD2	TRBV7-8	CASQRGLAGVDEQYF	TGTGCCAGCCAAAGAGGACTAGCGGGAGTGGACGAGCAGTACTTC
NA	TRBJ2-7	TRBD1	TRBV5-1	CASSWVEQGPAYEQYF	TGCGCCAGCAGCTGGGTGGAACAGGGGCCCGCCTACGAGCAGTACTTC
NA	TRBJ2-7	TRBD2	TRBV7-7	CASREGLAGLSAYEQYF	TGTGCTAGCAGAGAGGGACTAGCGGGGTTGTCCGCCTACGAGCAGTACTTC
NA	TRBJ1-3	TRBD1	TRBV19	CASNPTGGYSGNTIYF	TGTGCCAGTAACCCGACAGGGGGTTACTCTGGAAACACCATATATTTT
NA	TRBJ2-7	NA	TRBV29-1	CSVGGERTYEQYF	TGCAGCGTCGGCGGGGAGAGAACCTACGAGCAGTACTTC
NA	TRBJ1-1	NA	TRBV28	CASSFNGGLGATEAFF	TGTGCCAGCAGTTTTAATGGAGGGCTCGGAGCCACTGAAGCTTTCTTT
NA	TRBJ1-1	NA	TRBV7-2	CASSALQGVNTEAFF	TGTGCCAGCAGCGCCTTACAGGGAGTGAACACTGAAGCTTTCTTT
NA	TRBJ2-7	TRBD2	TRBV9	CASSPYNTGTSYNEQYF	TGTGCCAGCAGCCCCTACAATACCGGGACTAGTTACAACGAGCAGTACTTC
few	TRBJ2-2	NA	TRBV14	CASSQDITGELFF	TGTGCCAGCAGCCAAGACATTACCGGGGAGCTGTTTTTT
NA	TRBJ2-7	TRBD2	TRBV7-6	CASSLGISGRRDEQYF	TGTGCCAGCAGCCTTGGGATTAGCGGGAGGAGAGACGAGCAGTACTTC
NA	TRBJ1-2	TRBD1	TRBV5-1	CASSKTTGRNYGYTF	TGCGCCAGCAGCAAAACGACAGGGAGGAACTATGGCTACACCTTC
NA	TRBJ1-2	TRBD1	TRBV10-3	CAISGGSGQGHGYTF	TGTGCCATCAGTGGGGGCTCGGGACAGGGCCATGGCTACACCTTC
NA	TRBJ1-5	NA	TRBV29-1	CSVGAENQPQHF	TGCAGCGTTGGGGCCGAGAATCAGCCCCAGCATTTT
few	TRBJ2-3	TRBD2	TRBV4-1	CASSQDEGGREGVTDTQYF	TGCGCCAGCAGCCAAGACGAGGGCGGGAGAGAAGGGGTCACAGATACGCAGTATTTT
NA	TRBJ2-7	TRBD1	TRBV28	CASRPGQGISYEQYF	TGTGCCAGCAGACCGGGACAGGGGATTTCCTACGAGCAGTACTTC
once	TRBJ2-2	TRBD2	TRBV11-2	CASSYSGRAGTGELFF	TGTGCCAGCAGCTATAGCGGGAGGGCGGGCACCGGGGAGCTGTTTTTT
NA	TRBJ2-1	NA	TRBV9	CASSVVAEDNEQFF	TGTGCCAGCAGCGTAGTTGCGGAAGACAATGAGCAGTTCTTC
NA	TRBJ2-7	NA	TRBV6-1	CASSEAVNSGPYEQYF	TGTGCCAGCAGTGAAGCGGTAAACAGCGGCCCCTACGAGCAGTACTTC
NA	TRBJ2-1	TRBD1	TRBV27	CASSEQGARNNEQFF	TGTGCCAGCAGTGAACAGGGGGCGAGGAACAATGAGCAGTTCTTC
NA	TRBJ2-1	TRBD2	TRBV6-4	CANNGSSGATLYNEQFF	TGTGCCAACAATGGGTCTAGCGGGGCAACCCTTTACAATGAGCAGTTCTTC
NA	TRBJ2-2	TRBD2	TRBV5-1	CASSLSSGVNTGELFF	TGCGCCAGCAGCTTATCTAGCGGGGTGAACACCGGGGAGCTGTTTTTT
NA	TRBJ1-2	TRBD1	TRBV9	CASSVGQGFLYGYTF	TGTGCCAGCAGCGTCGGACAGGGGTTTCTCTATGGCTACACCTTC
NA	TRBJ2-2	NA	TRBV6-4	CASSDSSTGELFF	TGTGCCAGCAGTGACTCGAGCACCGGGGAGCTGTTTTTT
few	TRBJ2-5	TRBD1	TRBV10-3	CAISPGTGQETQYF	TGTGCCATCAGCCCTGGGACAGGACAAGAGACCCAGTACTTC
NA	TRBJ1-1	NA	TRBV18	CASSQTFGAEAFF	TGTGCCAGCTCTCAAACCTTCGGGGCTGAAGCTTTCTTT
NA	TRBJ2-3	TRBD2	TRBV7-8	CASSLAVGAGGPRGTDTQYF	TGTGCCAGCAGCTTAGCTGTCGGAGCGGGAGGGCCCAGGGGCACAGATACGCAGTATTTT